What follows are 23 T cell receptor beta chains derived from one specimen sequenced in a study of Ad26.COV2.S vaccination and SARS-CoV-2 variants. Only in-frame clones appear in the TCRdb table, and some are missing; sequencing was by immunoSEQ multiplex PCR. The table lists hundreds of thousands of clones, 70% to 90% of them singletons. Treatment specified: around 19 received Ad26.COV2.S at low or high dose, single or two shots; 5 received placebo; per-sample allocation not given. Sample collection was performed on day 63 after the first vaccine or placebo injection. The source was peripheral blood, collected in a trial of Ad26.COV2.S vaccine versus placebo. The receptors here all came from a person between 18 and 59 years old who received the Ad26.COV2.S COVID-19 vaccine or a placebo.

The CDR3 region is CASSFGRGGVYGELFF. CDR3 coding DNA: TGTGCCAGCAGTTTCGGACGGGGGGGCGTTTACGGGGAGCTGTTTTTT. The V and J genes are TRBV6-5 and TRBJ2-2; 8 bases agree with TRBD2. Trimming at V came to 4 bases and at J to 7 bases, leaving 11 bases not matched to a gene. The V gene's germline CDR1 is MNHEY and CDR2 SVGAGI. The CDR3 length is 16 residues.

The rearrangement uses TRBV18 and TRBJ1-2; D is unresolved. Germline V gives CDR1 KGHSH, CDR2 LQKENI. With 0 bases removed from V and 7 bases from J, the gap between germline ends came to 9 bases. The CDR3 is made up of 13 amino acids. The CDR3 region has the DNA TGTGCCAGCTCACCACCGGAATGGAGTGGCTACACCTTC. Its protein product is CASSPPEWSGYTF.

The chain joins TRBV6-5 to TRBJ2-7; tentative D call: TRBD2 (5 bases). Between the trimmed V and J ends, which lost 1 base and 2 bases, there was a span of 12 bases. Per germline, CDR1 MNHEY and CDR2 SVGAGI. The CDR3 covers 15 residues. CDR3 region: CASSYWLAAPYEQYF. As DNA, the CDR3 is TGTGCCAGCAGTTACTGGCTAGCAGCCCCCTACGAGCAGTACTTC.

The J gene is TRBJ1-1, the V gene TRBV18; D perhaps matches TRBD1 (6 bases). The germline V gene has CDR1 KGHSH and CDR2 LQKENI. Trimming cost V 3 bases and J 0 bases, with 11 bases left between them. CDR3 length equals 15 residues. The CDR3 DNA follows: TGTGCCAGCTCACCCCTTAGGACAGTGAACACTGAAGCTTTCTTT. Its translation is CASSPLRTVNTEAFF.

About this clone: Within the sample, other DNA sequences also encode this same CDR3. The chain links TRBV12-3 or TRBV12-4 to TRBJ2-3; D not certain. CDR3 length: 13 residues. V gave up 0 bases and J gave up 1 base, with 2 bases separating them. CDR3 residues: CASSLAGTDTQYF. The CDR3 region has the DNA TGTGCCAGCAGTTTAGCAGGCACAGATACGCAGTATTTT.

This clone was seen once. Other nucleotide sequences from this sample produce the same CDR3. The chain couples TRBV6-5 to TRBJ2-7; D gene uncertain. Between the trimmed V and J ends, which lost 3 bases and 1 base, there was a span of 7 bases. This CDR3 has 13 residues. Per germline, CDR1 MNHEY and CDR2 SVGAGI. The CDR3, as DNA: TGTGCCAGCAGTTATTCTAGGTCCTACGAGCAGTACTTC. Amino acids: CASSYSRSYEQYF.

The V call is TRBV7-2, the J call TRBJ1-4, with D unresolved. Germline CDR1 and CDR2: SGHTA and FQGNSA. The CDR3 has 14 residues. The V end lost 2 bases, the J end lost 6 bases, and 10 bases lay between the germline ends. The CDR3 sequence: CASSLTTADEKLFF. The CDR3 DNA follows: TGTGCCAGCAGCTTAACGACGGCGGATGAAAAACTGTTTTTT.

The chain employs TRBV27 and TRBJ2-1, with D maybe TRBD1 (6 bases). There are 16 residues in the CDR3. The V end lost 1 base, the J end lost 0 bases, and 10 bases lay between the germline ends. Germline CDR1 MNHEY, CDR2 SMNVEV (reference sequence). The CDR3 DNA sequence: TGTGCCAGCAGTTTATACAGGGAGAGCTCCTACAATGAGCAGTTCTTC. It is translated as CASSLYRESSYNEQFF.

The rearrangement links TRBV6-6 to TRBJ2-1; TRBD1 aligns across 11 bases. The J segment lost 2 bases and the V segment lost 5 bases, leaving 8 bases of the junction unmatched. The CDR3 runs 17 residues. Looked up from germline, CDR1 is MNHNY and CDR2 is SVGAGI (reference sequence). The CDR3 coding sequence is TGTGCCAGCAGTCCCGGGACAGGGGGAAAGACCTACAATGAGCAGTTCTTC. Translating it yields CASSPGTGGKTYNEQFF.

The chain links TRBV27 to TRBJ2-7, with D uncertain. Trimming removed 3 bases at V and 0 bases at J, with 12 bases between. CDR1 and CDR2 from the germline V gene are MNHEY and SMNVEV (reference sequence). This CDR3 region has 15 residues. The CDR3 coding sequence is TGTGCCAGCAGTTTCCAGGCCCCTAGCTCCTACGAGCAGTACTTC. As protein: CASSFQAPSSYEQYF.

The chain links TRBV2 to TRBJ2-3, with 7 bases identical to TRBD2. With 6 bases clipped from V and 2 bases from J, the junction kept 5 bases outside the gene matches. This CDR3 contains 14 residues. Germline V gene data show CDR1 as SNHLY and CDR2 as FYNNEI. The CDR3 protein is CASRILATTDTQYF. In nucleotides, the CDR3 is TGTGCCAGCAGGATACTAGCGACCACAGATACGCAGTATTTT.

The chain employs TRBV3-1 (or the pseudogene TRBV3-2) and TRBJ2-3; D is perhaps TRBD1 (7 bases). V dropped 4 bases and J dropped 0 bases, with 17 bases sitting between them. Germline V lookup: CDR1 LGHDT, CDR2 YNNKEL (reference sequence). The CDR3 has 17 residues. The DNA for the CDR3 is TGTGCCAGCAGCCGCCTAGGGGGCGGGAAGAGCACAGATACGCAGTATTTT. Translation: CASSRLGGGKSTDTQYF.

The chain combines TRBV15 with TRBJ2-7, with TRBD2 identical over 10 bases. Per germline, CDR1 LNHNV and CDR2 YYDKDF (reference sequence). With V trimmed by 0 bases and J by 10 bases, 6 bases remained unmatched. This CDR3 spans 14 amino acids. CDR3 bases: TGTGCCACCAGCAGAGATCCAGCGGGAGGGAGTCAGTACTTC. Amino acid sequence: CATSRDPAGGSQYF. Filled out from reference TRBV15 and TRBJ2-7, the complete variable domain reads DAMVIQNPRYQVTQFGKPVTLSCSQTLNHNVMYWYQQKSSQAPKLLFHYYDKDFNNEADTPDNFQSRRPNTSFCFLDIRSPGLGDTAMYLCATSRDPAGGSQYFGPGTRLTVT.

The chain has TRBV11-2 and TRBJ2-7; unclear D gene. V lost 1 base and J 2 bases, leaving 9 bases between the germline ends. The germline V gene encodes CDR1 SGHAT and CDR2 FQNNGV. The length of the CDR3 is 14 residues. CDR3 in DNA: TGTGCCAGCAGCTTAGCCAGAATCGCCTACGAGCAGTACTTC. The encoded protein is CASSLARIAYEQYF.

This chain's CDR3 is CASSPIVAGASEQFF. The CDR3, as DNA: TGTGCCAGCTCCCCCATTGTAGCGGGAGCCTCTGAGCAGTTCTTC. The V and J genes are TRBV18 and TRBJ2-1; 9 bases fit TRBD2. Germline V CDR1 and CDR2: KGHSH, LQKENI. The CDR3 loop spans 15 amino acids. V shed 6 bases, J shed 9 bases, and the junction held 12 bases outside the gene matches.

The chain has TRBV6-2 or TRBV6-3 and TRBJ2-4; 12 bases map to TRBD2. Germline trimming cut 6 bases from V and 6 bases from J; bases unmatched to any gene: 15. The CDR3 consists of 18 residues. Germline assignment: CDR1 MNHEY and CDR2 SVGEGT. The CDR3 sequence: CASSPIPLAGGGVNIQYF. The CDR3 DNA reads as TGTGCCAGCAGCCCCATACCCCTAGCGGGAGGGGGAGTAAACATTCAGTACTTC.

The chain uses TRBV5-5 and TRBJ2-2; 11 nucleotides agree with TRBD2. The junction had 12 bases not matched to a gene; V was cut back by 5 bases and J by 0 bases. Germline loops: CDR1 SGHKS, CDR2 YYEKEE (reference sequence). The CDR3 loop spans 19 amino acids. The CDR3 coding sequence is TGTGCCAGCAGTAAGAGGGTGACTAGCGGGACCACGAACACCGGGGAGCTGTTTTTT. Translation: CASSKRVTSGTTNTGELFF.

In regard to this clone: Other DNA sequences in this specimen translate into the identical CDR3. The chain is built from TRBV4-3 and TRBJ1-2, with 7 positions matching TRBD1. V was pared by 0 bases and J by 2 bases, with 6 bases of the junction left unmatched. Per germline, CDR1 LGHNA and CDR2 YSLEER. The CDR3 runs 16 residues. Here the CDR3 reads CASSQDLGRGNYGYTF. DNA of the CDR3: TGCGCCAGCAGCCAAGATTTGGGCAGGGGGAACTATGGCTACACCTTC.

This chain links TRBV7-9 with TRBJ1-1; TRBD1 might be the D (5 bases). The CDR3 is 13 amino acids. Trimming removed 3 bases at V and 4 bases at J, with 9 bases between. The germline gives CDR1 SEHNR, CDR2 FQNEAQ (reference sequence). CDR3 bases: TGTGCCAGCAGCTTTGGACAACTCACTGAAGCTTTCTTT. The encoded protein is CASSFGQLTEAFF.

The chain couples TRBV6-5 to TRBJ1-3, with D perhaps TRBD1 (6 bases). V lost 6 bases and J 0 bases, leaving 12 bases between the germline ends. The CDR3 is made up of 15 amino acids. Germline values: CDR1 MNHEY, CDR2 SVGAGI. The CDR3 coding sequence is TGTGCCAGCAGACACACAGGGTCCTCTGGAAACACCATATATTTT. Amino acid sequence: CASRHTGSSGNTIYF.

V and J are TRBV11-2 and TRBJ2-7; unclear D gene. Germline V gene lookup returns CDR1 SGHAT and CDR2 FQNNGV. The V end was cut by 5 bases, the J end by 3 bases, with 5 bases between. This CDR3 spans 11 amino acids. The CDR3 region has the DNA TGTGCCAGCAGCGTCTTCTACGAGCAGTACTTC. It specifies CASSVFYEQYF.

J is TRBJ2-2 and V is TRBV29-1, with 8 bases identical to TRBD1. The junction had 5 bases not matched to a gene; V was cut back by 3 bases and J by 5 bases. The CDR3 has 14 amino acids. The germline V gene encodes CDR1 SQVTM and CDR2 ANQGSEA. The CDR3 loop reads CSVEIRQGTGELFF. In DNA form, the CDR3 reads TGCAGCGTTGAGATCCGACAGGGGACCGGGGAGCTGTTTTTT.

CDR3 sequence reads: CATSRDSGGGQFF. The CDR3 nucleotides read TGTGCCACCAGCAGAGATAGCGGGGGGGGGCAGTTCTTC. The chain uses TRBV15 and TRBJ2-1, with 11 bases identical to TRBD2. V lost 0 bases and J lost 12; bases outside the gene matches: 1. From germline, CDR1 is LNHNV and CDR2 YYDKDF (reference sequence). CDR3 length: 13 amino acids. Using reference TRBV15 and TRBJ2-1 for the parts outside the CDR3, the full variable domain is DAMVIQNPRYQVTQFGKPVTLSCSQTLNHNVMYWYQQKSSQAPKLLFHYYDKDFNNEADTPDNFQSRRPNTSFCFLDIRSPGLGDTAMYLCATSRDSGGGQFFGPGTRLTVL.